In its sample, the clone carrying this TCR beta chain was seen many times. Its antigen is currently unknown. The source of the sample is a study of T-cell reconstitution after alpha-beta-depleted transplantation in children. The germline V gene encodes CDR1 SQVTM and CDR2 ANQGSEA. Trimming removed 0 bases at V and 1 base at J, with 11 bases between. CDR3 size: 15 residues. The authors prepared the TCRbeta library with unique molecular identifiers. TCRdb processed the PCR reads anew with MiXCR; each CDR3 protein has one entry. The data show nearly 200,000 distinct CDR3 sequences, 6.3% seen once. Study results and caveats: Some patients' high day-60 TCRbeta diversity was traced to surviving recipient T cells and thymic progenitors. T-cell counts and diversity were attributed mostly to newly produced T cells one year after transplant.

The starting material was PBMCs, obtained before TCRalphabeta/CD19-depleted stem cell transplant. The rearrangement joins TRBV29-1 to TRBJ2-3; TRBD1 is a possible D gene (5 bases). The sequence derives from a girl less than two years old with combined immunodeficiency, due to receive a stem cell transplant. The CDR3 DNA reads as TGCAGCGTTGAAGATTTAGGGGTTGGCACAGATACGCAGTATTTT. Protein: CSVEDLGVGTDTQYF.